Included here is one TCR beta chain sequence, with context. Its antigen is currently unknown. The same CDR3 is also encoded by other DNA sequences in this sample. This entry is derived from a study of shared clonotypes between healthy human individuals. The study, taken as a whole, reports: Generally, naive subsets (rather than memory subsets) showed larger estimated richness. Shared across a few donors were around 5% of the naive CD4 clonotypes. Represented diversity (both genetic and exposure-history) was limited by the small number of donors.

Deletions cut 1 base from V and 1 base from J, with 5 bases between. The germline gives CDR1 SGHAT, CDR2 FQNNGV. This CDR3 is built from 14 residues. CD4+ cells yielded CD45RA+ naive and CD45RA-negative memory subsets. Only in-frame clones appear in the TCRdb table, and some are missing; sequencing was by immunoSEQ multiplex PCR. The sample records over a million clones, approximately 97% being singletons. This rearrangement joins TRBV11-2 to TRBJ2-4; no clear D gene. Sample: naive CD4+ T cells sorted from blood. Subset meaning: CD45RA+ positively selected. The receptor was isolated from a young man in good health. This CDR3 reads CASSLVLAKNIQYF. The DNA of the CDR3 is TGTGCCAGCAGCTTAGTACTGGCCAAAAACATTCAGTACTTC.